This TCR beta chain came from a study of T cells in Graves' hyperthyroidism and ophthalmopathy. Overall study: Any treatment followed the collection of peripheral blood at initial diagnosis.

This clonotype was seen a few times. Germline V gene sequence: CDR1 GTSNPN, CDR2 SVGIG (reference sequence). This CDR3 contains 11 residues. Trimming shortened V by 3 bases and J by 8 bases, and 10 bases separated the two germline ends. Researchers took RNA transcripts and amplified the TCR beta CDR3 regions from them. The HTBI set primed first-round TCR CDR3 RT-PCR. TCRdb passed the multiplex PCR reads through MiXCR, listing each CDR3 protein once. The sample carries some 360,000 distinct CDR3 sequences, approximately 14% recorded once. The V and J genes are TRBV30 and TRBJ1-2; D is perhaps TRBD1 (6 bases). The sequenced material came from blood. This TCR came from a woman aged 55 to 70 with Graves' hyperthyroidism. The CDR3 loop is CAWRYRDGYTF. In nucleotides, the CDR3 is TGTGCCTGGAGATACAGGGACGGCTACACCTTC.